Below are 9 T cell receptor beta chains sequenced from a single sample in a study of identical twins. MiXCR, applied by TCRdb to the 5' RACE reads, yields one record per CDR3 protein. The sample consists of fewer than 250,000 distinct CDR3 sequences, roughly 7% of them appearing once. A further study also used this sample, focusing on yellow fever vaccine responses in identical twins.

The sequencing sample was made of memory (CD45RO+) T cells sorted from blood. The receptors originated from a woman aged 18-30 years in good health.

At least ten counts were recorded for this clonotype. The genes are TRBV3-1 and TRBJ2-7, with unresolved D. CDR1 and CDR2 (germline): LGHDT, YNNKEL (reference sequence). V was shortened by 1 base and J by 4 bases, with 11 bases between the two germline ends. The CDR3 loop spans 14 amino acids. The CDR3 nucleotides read TGTGCCAGCAGCCAAGGGATGGGGTTATACGAGCAGTACGTC. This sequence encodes CASSQGMGLYEQYV.

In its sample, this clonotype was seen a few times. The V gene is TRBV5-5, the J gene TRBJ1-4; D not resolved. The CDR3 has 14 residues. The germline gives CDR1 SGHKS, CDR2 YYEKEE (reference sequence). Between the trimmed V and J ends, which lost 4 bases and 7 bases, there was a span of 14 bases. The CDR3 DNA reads TGTGCCAGCAGCACCGGGGAGGGTGGTGAAAAACTGTTTTTT. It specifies CASSTGEGGEKLFF.

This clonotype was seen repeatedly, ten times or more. The DNA for the CDR3 is TGTGCCAGCAGCCAAGGGGGACGGGACACCGGGGAGCTGTTTTTT. This encodes CASSQGGRDTGELFF. This chain joins TRBV3-1 and TRBJ2-2; either TRBD1 or TRBD2 may fit D (5 bases each). Germline-derived CDR1 and CDR2 are LGHDT and YNNKEL (reference sequence). V was pared by 1 base and J by 3 bases, with 9 bases between. The CDR3 extends over 15 amino acids.

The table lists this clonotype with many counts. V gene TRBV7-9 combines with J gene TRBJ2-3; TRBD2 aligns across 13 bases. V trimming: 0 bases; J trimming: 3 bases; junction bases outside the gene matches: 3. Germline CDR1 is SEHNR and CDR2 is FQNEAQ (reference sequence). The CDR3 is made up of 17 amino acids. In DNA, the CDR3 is TGTGCCAGCAGCTTAGCGGGGACTAGCGGGACTACAGATACGCAGTATTTT. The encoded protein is CASSLAGTSGTTDTQYF.

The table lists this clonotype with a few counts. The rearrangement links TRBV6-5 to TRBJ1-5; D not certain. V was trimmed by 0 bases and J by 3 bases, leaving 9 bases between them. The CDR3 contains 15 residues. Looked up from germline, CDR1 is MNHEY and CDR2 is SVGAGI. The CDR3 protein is CASSYSMVDNQPQHF. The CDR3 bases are TGTGCCAGCAGTTACTCGATGGTCGACAATCAGCCCCAGCATTTT.

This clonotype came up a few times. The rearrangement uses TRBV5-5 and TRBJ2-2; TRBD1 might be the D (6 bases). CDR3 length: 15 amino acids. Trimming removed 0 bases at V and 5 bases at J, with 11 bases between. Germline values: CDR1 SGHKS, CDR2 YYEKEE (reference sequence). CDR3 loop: CASSLEVRGTGELFF. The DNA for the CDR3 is TGTGCCAGCAGCTTGGAGGTCAGGGGTACCGGGGAGCTGTTTTTT.

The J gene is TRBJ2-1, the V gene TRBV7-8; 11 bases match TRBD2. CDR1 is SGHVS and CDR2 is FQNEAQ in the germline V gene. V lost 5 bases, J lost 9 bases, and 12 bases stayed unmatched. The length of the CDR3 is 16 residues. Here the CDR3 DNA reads TGTGCCAGCAGCCAACATACTAGCGGGAGTGGAGGTGAGCAGTTCTTC. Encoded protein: CASSQHTSGSGGEQFF.

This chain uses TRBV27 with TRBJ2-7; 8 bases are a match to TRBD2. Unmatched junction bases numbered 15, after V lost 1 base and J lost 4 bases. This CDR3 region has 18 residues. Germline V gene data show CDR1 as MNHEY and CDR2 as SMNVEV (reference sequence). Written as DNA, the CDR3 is TGTGCCAGCAGTTTATATTCAACCCCGGGACTAGAGATATACGAGCAGTACTTC. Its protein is CASSLYSTPGLEIYEQYF.

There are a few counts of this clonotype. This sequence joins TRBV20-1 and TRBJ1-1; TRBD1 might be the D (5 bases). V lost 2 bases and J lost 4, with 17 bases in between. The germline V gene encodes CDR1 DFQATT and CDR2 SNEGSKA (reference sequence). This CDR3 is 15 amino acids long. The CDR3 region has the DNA TGCAGTGCTAGACGCGGGGCCTCGGGGGGCACTGAAGCTTTCTTT. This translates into CSARRGASGGTEAFF.